The entry below describes one T cell receptor (beta chain). In the authors' workflow: Using reference gene primer amplification, nucleated cell counts were estimated. Data came from immunoSEQ multiplex PCR; TCRdb stores just in-frame clones and leaves some out. That table gives V, J and clone size, and the DNA gave D and trimming. The table lists fewer than 70,000 clones, roughly 90% of them singletons, with 9.1% in the top ten. J gave up 1 base and V 6 bases, and 3 bases lay outside the gene matches. The CDR3 loop spans 14 amino acids. Germline V CDR1 and CDR2: MDHEN, SYDVKM. The data were taken from a study of blood T cell repertoires in COVID-19. Turning to the study itself: Some COVID-19 samples were acute and others convalescent; all came from the United States, Italy and Spain. Nucleic acid was either cDNA or gDNA, and it came from T cells, B-cell-depleted T cells, or PBMCs.

The source is a woman of 80 years or more with active COVID-19. Sequencing used peripheral blood. This rearrangement joins TRBV28 to TRBJ2-4, with 7 bases lining up with TRBD1. For the CDR3, the DNA is TGTGCCAGCAGCGCACAGGGGGCCAAAAACATTCAGTACTTC. Its protein is CASSAQGAKNIQYF.